This T cell receptor (beta chain) originates from a study of T-cell memory formation after mild COVID-19 (dated by TCRdb to the early 2020s). Concerning the study at large: TCR sequence clusters from the two donors were found to be largely donor specific. Two young, previously healthy adult volunteers, one female and one male, were included in the cohort. In a couple of donors, T-cell clones that expanded and contracted after mild COVID-19 were followed by sequencing TCRalpha and TCRbeta repertoires longitudinally. The full study reports these points: SARS-CoV-2 specificity was not confirmed for the second-wave clones peaking on day 37. Balanced CD4/CD8 phenotypes were observed for clones contracting from day 15 to 85, whereas a bias towards CD4+ was observed for a second wave of clones expanding from day 15 to 37. Some responding clones were detected in pre-infection memory, which suggested that pre-existing cross-reactive memory T cells had joined the SARS-CoV-2 response. Contracting CD4+ clones were found mainly in CM and EM memory subsets, while CD8+ clones were enriched in EMRA. The study included only a couple of mild cases, and larger cohorts that include severe cases with pre-infection samples were judged to be necessary.

With regard to this clonotype: Its target antigen remains unknown. It has no much larger one-base neighbor in the sample; base qualities were not kept.

PBMCs were isolated by Ficoll-Paque density gradient centrifugation. At the junction V is shortened by 10 bases and J by 2 bases, with 9 bases in between. Inclusive of the bounding cysteine and phenylalanine, the CDR3 is 12 residues long. Here the CDR3 DNA is all that survives: 36 bases in frame from base 1. Data came from an Illumina NovaSeq 6000. TCRalpha and TCRbeta cDNA libraries were constructed by 5'RACE with constant-segment primers, with sample barcodes and unique molecular identifiers being introduced. RNA was extracted from every sample with Trizol reagent. Library amplification was performed in two PCR steps, and a second sample barcode and Illumina TruSeq adapters were introduced in the second step. The libraries were sequenced on an Illumina NovaSeq using 2 x 150 bp paired-end reads. Per the original workflow: Reads were demultiplexed and collapsed into UMI-guided consensus sequences with migec v1.2.7. With mixcr v2.1.11, UMI consensuses were aligned to TRA and TRB V and J templates and assembled into clonotypes. A clonotype was counted as expanded or contracted only if both edgeR and NoisET called the change significant, with noise models trained on biological replicates. For edgeR calls, the cutoffs were a false discovery rate-adjusted p below 0.01 and a log2 fold-change threshold of 1. As an exploratory analysis of dynamics, max-normalized trajectories of the 1000 most abundant clonotypes were examined with PCA combined with hierarchical clustering. The CD4 or CD8 phenotype of responding clones was assigned using the separately sequenced CD4+ and CD8+ repertoires. TCRdb handled the public reads itself, with Q25 trimming in fastp and clone calling in MiXCR, and kept productive beta chains. For every CDR3 protein sequence, its rows merge into one entry that carries the most common genes and DNA. TCRdb's processing, not the study's, gives the V and J calls here. The sample table records 350,000 to 400,000 distinct CDR3 sequences; about 21% of these occur just once. The top ten clones comprise under 15% of the sample.

The V gene is TRBV12-3 or TRBV12-4 and the J gene is TRBJ1-5, and the D gene may be TRBD1, 5 bases matching. The sequence was obtained from an adult woman who had mild COVID-19 (a few samples of this study predate the infection). The sample titles of this study are shuffled in the database, so cell type and time point are left out; the donor was told from shared clones. Source material: PBMCs or a T cell subset sorted from them (not recorded which). This receptor carries the CDR3 CATGQRNQPQHF. Read as DNA, the sequence is TGTGCCACCGGACAACGCAATCAGCCCCAGCATTTT.